This T cell receptor (beta chain) was profiled in a study of T cells in Graves' hyperthyroidism and ophthalmopathy. Study findings and constraints: Median prediction lead before ophthalmopathy onset was around seven months with the model.

Germline V gene sequence: CDR1 ENHRY, CDR2 SYGVKD. This CDR3 is built from 15 residues. As to this clonotype: Its antigen is undetermined. A junction end diverges from the germline sequence, so it may reflect a read error.

Authors of the study amplified TCR beta CDR3 regions from RNA transcripts. The study used the HTBI primer set for a first-round RT-PCR of the TCR CDR3. TCRdb itself ran the multiplex PCR reads through MiXCR, one entry per CDR3 protein. Seen here are about 580,000 distinct CDR3 sequences, roughly 50% observed once, and the top ten hold 7.5% to 8.5%. The sequence came from a woman between 18 and 30 years old with Graves' hyperthyroidism. The chain couples TRBV10-3 to TRBJ2-2, with 7 bases matching TRBD1. The sample was peripheral blood or thyroid tissue (not recorded which). This chain's CDR3 is CAIGAVRGNTGELSW. CDR3 coding DNA: TGTGCCATCGGGGCGGTCAGGGGGAACACCGGGGAGCTGTCTTGG.